A single sample is the source of the 31 T cell receptor beta chains below, sequenced in a study of T cells in Graves' hyperthyroidism and ophthalmopathy. TCR beta CDR3 regions were amplified from RNA transcripts. During a first-round RT-PCR of the TCR CDR3, the HTBI primer set was used. One entry per CDR3 protein, called by TCRdb with MiXCR from the multiplex PCR reads. The sample has about 410,000 distinct CDR3 sequences, roughly 14% seen once. The sample was blood. These receptor sequences come from a man between 18 and 35 years old with Graves' ophthalmopathy.

At least ten counts were recorded for this clonotype. V gene TRBV7-9 combines with J gene TRBJ2-1; the match to TRBD2 covers 9 bases. After removal of 0 bases from V and 0 bases from J, the junction contained 3 bases not matched to a gene. This CDR3 has 17 amino acids. Germline lookup yields CDR1 SEHNR and CDR2 FQNEAQ (reference sequence). CDR3 residues: CASSLAPSGVSYNEQFF. The CDR3 DNA reads as TGTGCCAGCAGCTTAGCCCCTAGCGGGGTCTCCTACAATGAGCAGTTCTTC.

V is TRBV4-1 and J is TRBJ2-3, with D hard to call. This CDR3 has 12 amino acids. Trimming pared 2 bases from V and 6 bases from J, leaving 6 bases between. Germline CDR1 MGHRA, CDR2 YSYEKL. The CDR3 DNA reads as TGCGCCAGCAGCCAACCTAGGGATACGCAGTATTTT. It yields the protein CASSQPRDTQYF.

This clonotype was observed at least ten times. V is TRBV7-9 and J is TRBJ2-7; D is perhaps TRBD1 or TRBD2 (5 bases each). The CDR3 is made up of 14 amino acids. V lost 6 bases and J lost 0, with 12 bases in between. From germline, CDR1 is SEHNR and CDR2 FQNEAQ (reference sequence). CDR3 region: CASSSRGPSYEQYF. The CDR3 DNA reads as TGTGCCAGCAGTTCTCGGGGACCCTCCTACGAGCAGTACTTC.

The chain carries TRBV7-9 and TRBJ2-3, with D unresolved. CDR1 and CDR2 from the germline V gene are SEHNR and FQNEAQ (reference sequence). V lost 4 bases and J lost 4, with 12 bases in between. The CDR3 runs 14 residues. Here the CDR3 reads CASSSVFKADTQYF. The DNA of the CDR3 is TGTGCCAGCAGCTCGGTATTTAAAGCAGATACGCAGTATTTT.

This clonotype appeared many times. The J gene is TRBJ2-1, the V gene TRBV11-2; D possibly corresponds to TRBD1 (5 bases). The CDR3 extends over 17 amino acids. Germline-derived CDR1 and CDR2 are SGHAT and FQNNGV. V lost 0 bases and J lost 0, with 12 bases in between. CDR3 amino acids: CASSLEDISASYNEQFF. DNA for the CDR3: TGTGCCAGCAGCTTAGAGGACATTTCAGCCTCCTACAATGAGCAGTTCTTC.

The chain recombines TRBV19 with TRBJ2-6; 10 nucleotides line up with TRBD1. The CDR3 has 16 amino acids. Germline assignment: CDR1 LNHDA and CDR2 SQIVND (reference sequence). Unmatched junction bases numbered 8, after V lost 9 bases and J lost 3 bases. In nucleotides, the CDR3 is TGTGCCAGCCAACCGGGACAGGGGAGTGGGGCCAACGTCCTGACTTTC. This encodes CASQPGQGSGANVLTF.

This clonotype occurred a few times. The rearrangement uses TRBV6-5 and TRBJ1-5; 8 bases agree with TRBD1. CDR1 MNHEY and CDR2 SVGAGI come from the germline V gene. CDR3 size: 14 residues. The V and J ends lost 0 bases and 13 bases, in that order; junction bases with no gene match: 8. The CDR3 loop is CASSYSRSQGAQHF. DNA for the CDR3: TGTGCCAGCAGTTACTCCCGAAGTCAGGGGGCACAGCATTTT.

This clonotype was observed many times. The chain has TRBV5-1 and TRBJ2-3; a weak D match, TRBD2 (6 bases). The germline gives CDR1 SGHRS, CDR2 YFSETQ. The V end was cut by 4 bases, the J end by 4 bases, with 13 bases between. The CDR3 consists of 14 residues. The DNA for the CDR3 is TGCGCCAGCAGCGGGGACGGGGGAGCAGATACGCAGTATTTT. As protein: CASSGDGGADTQYF.

This chain uses TRBV19 with TRBJ2-1; 10 bases match TRBD2. V was pared by 1 base and J by 4 bases, with 7 bases of the junction left unmatched. CDR1 is LNHDA, CDR2 SQIVND, per germline (reference sequence). This CDR3 has 17 residues. The CDR3 protein is CASSIAASGSLYNEQFF. Written as DNA, the CDR3 is TGTGCCAGTAGTATAGCAGCTAGCGGGAGCTTATACAATGAGCAGTTCTTC.

The chain combines TRBV20-1 with TRBJ2-4; tentatively, D is TRBD1 (6 bases). Germline V gene sequence: CDR1 DFQATT, CDR2 SNEGSKA (reference sequence). The ends were cut back, 3 bases at V and 0 bases at J, with 15 bases in the middle. There are 16 residues in the CDR3. DNA of the CDR3: TGCAGTGCTAGGCCCCTCGACAGGTTAGCCAAAAACATTCAGTACTTC. Translating gives CSARPLDRLAKNIQYF.

The chain employs TRBV27 and TRBJ2-7; no reliable D call. CDR3 length equals 13 residues. Germline V gene data show CDR1 as MNHEY and CDR2 as SMNVEV (reference sequence). V was shortened by 3 bases and J by 3 bases, with 9 bases between the two germline ends. In DNA form, the CDR3 reads TGTGCCAGCAGTTTGGGTAAATTCTACGAGCAGTACTTC. As protein: CASSLGKFYEQYF.

On this clonotype: A read error may be the cause here, since a much bigger clone is one base away. The rearrangement links TRBV13 to TRBJ2-1, with D possibly being TRBD1 (6 bases). Trimming shortened V by 8 bases and J by 6 bases, and 20 bases separated the two germline ends. Germline V gene sequence: CDR1 PRHDT, CDR2 FYEKMQ (reference sequence). There are 15 residues in the CDR3. The CDR3 is CASGLDRSPLNEQFF. The CDR3 region has the DNA TGTGCCAGCGGTCTAGACAGGAGCCCCCTCAATGAGCAGTTCTTC.

This clonotype appeared many times. The rearrangement uses TRBV7-8 and TRBJ2-5, with TRBD2 matching over 14 bases. Losses at the gene ends were 6 bases for V and 1 base for J; bases not matched to a gene: 4. This CDR3 has 16 amino acids. Germline V gene lookup returns CDR1 SGHVS and CDR2 FQNEAQ. CDR3 in DNA: TGTGCCAGCAGGCGTGGGACTAGCGGGAGCCAAGAGACCCAGTACTTC. It yields the protein CASRRGTSGSQETQYF.

This clonotype was recorded many times. The chain is built from TRBV6-6 and TRBJ2-1, with D perhaps assigned TRBD1 or TRBD2 (6 bases each). The V gene's germline CDR1 is MNHNY and CDR2 SVGAGI (reference sequence). V shed 2 bases and J shed 9 bases, with 14 bases lying between them. The CDR3 extends over 14 amino acids. DNA of the CDR3: TGTGCCAGCAGTTACGGTGGCAGGGGAGGTGAGCAGTTCTTC. Amino acid sequence: CASSYGGRGGEQFF.

This clonotype was found many times. The chain links TRBV20-1 to TRBJ1-2, with D maybe TRBD1 (5 bases). Trimming removed 7 bases at V and 6 bases at J, with 18 bases between. The CDR3 totals 13 residues. Germline lookup yields CDR1 DFQATT and CDR2 SNEGSKA (reference sequence). CDR3: CSGIMGGTNGYTF. As DNA, the CDR3 is TGCAGTGGGATAATGGGGGGAACTAATGGCTACACCTTC.

This clonotype was observed at least ten times. The chain combines TRBV7-2 with TRBJ1-2, with 7 bases lining up with TRBD1. CDR3 length: 13 amino acids. Looked up from germline, CDR1 is SGHTA and CDR2 is FQGNSA. V trimming: 5 bases; J trimming: 6 bases; junction bases outside the gene matches: 6. The CDR3 loop is CASSRDREDGYTF. For the CDR3, the DNA is TGTGCCAGCAGCCGGGACAGAGAGGATGGCTACACCTTC.

On this clonotype: One junction end disagrees with the germline gene, perhaps due to a read error. The chain couples TRBV7-3 to TRBJ2-3; D may be TRBD1 (5 bases). This CDR3 spans 16 amino acids. The germline V gene has CDR1 SGHTA and CDR2 FQGTGA. Here the CDR3 DNA reads TGTGCCAGCGGCTTAAGCAGGGATCTAGGAACAGATACGCAGTATTTT. This gives the protein CASGLSRDLGTDTQYF.

At least ten counts were recorded for this clonotype. The rearrangement links TRBV7-9 to TRBJ2-1; D is unresolved. Trimming stripped 1 base from V and 10 bases from J, with 14 bases between. CDR1 is SEHNR and CDR2 is FQNEAQ in the germline V gene (reference sequence). The CDR3 is 14 amino acids. Here the CDR3 reads CASSLDRQVHEQFF. CDR3 bases: TGTGCCAGCAGCTTAGATCGTCAGGTCCACGAGCAGTTCTTC.

This clonotype was observed a handful of times. The chain links TRBV4-1 to TRBJ2-1; the D gene is possibly TRBD2 (5 bases). Germline V gene lookup returns CDR1 MGHRA and CDR2 YSYEKL. Trimming shortened V by 8 bases and J by 0 bases, and 8 bases separated the two germline ends. The CDR3 is 13 amino acids. CDR3 residues: CASGSYSYNEQFF. The CDR3 region has the DNA TGCGCCAGCGGGAGTTACTCCTACAATGAGCAGTTCTTC.

The chain joins TRBV10-2 to TRBJ2-5, with a weak D call TRBD1 (5 bases). Germline V CDR1 and CDR2: WSHSY, SAAADI. The CDR3 is 17 residues long. Trimming left V 7 bases short and J 5 bases short, with 26 bases between. CDR3: CASNRKVAGPKRETQYF. The CDR3 DNA reads as TGCGCCAGCAATAGGAAGGTGGCAGGGCCAAAGAGGGAGACCCAGTACTTC.

The sample holds many counts of this clonotype. This chain uses TRBV19 with TRBJ1-5; D call uncertain. Trimming removed 2 bases from V and 0 bases from J, with 8 bases in between. The CDR3 has 15 residues. Germline CDR1 and CDR2: LNHDA and SQIVND (reference sequence). Here the CDR3 reads CASSINPYSNQPQHF. CDR3 coding DNA: TGTGCCAGTAGTATAAATCCCTATAGCAATCAGCCCCAGCATTTT.

This clonotype was counted a few times. The chain links TRBV7-9 to TRBJ1-1; 8 nucleotides align to TRBD1. The J segment lost 0 bases and the V segment lost 5 bases, leaving 8 bases of the junction unmatched. The length of the CDR3 is 16 residues. Per germline, CDR1 SEHNR and CDR2 FQNEAQ (reference sequence). The CDR3 sequence is CASSKRQGIMNTEAFF. The CDR3, as DNA: TGTGCCAGCAGCAAGAGACAGGGGATTATGAACACTGAAGCTTTCTTT.

This clonotype was counted ten times or more. The chain combines TRBV9 with TRBJ1-2; D is undetermined. V was pared by 4 bases and J by 7 bases, with 14 bases between. The CDR3 sequence is 13 residues long. CDR1 is SGDLS, CDR2 YYNGEE, per germline. The CDR3 reads CASSNLDITGYTF. The CDR3, as DNA: TGTGCCAGCAGCAATCTCGACATTACTGGCTACACCTTC. The full variable domain, completed using reference TRBV9 and TRBJ1-2, is DSGVTQTPKHLITATGQRVTLRCSPRSGDLSVYWYQQSLDQGLQFLIQYYNGEERAKGNILERFSAQQFPDLHSELNLSSLELGDSALYFCASSNLDITGYTFGSGTRLTVV.

In this sample, this clonotype turned up many times. The chain combines TRBV7-8 with TRBJ1-2; D is undetermined. CDR1 and CDR2 from the germline V gene are SGHVS and FQNEAQ. The length of the CDR3 is 15 residues. V gave up 0 bases and J gave up 4 bases, with 12 bases separating them. The CDR3 DNA reads TGTGCCAGCAGCTTAGCGTTGGGAGGCTCCTATGGCTACACCTTC. Amino acid sequence: CASSLALGGSYGYTF.

This rearrangement joins TRBV5-1 to TRBJ2-3; 9 bases are shared with TRBD1. The CDR3 is 14 residues long. The V segment lost 3 bases and the J segment 4 bases; nucleotides outside the gene matches: 3. CDR1 SGHRS and CDR2 YFSETQ come from the germline V gene. CDR3 amino acids: CASSWGTGPDTQYF. The CDR3 DNA sequence: TGCGCCAGCAGCTGGGGGACAGGGCCAGATACGCAGTATTTT.

This clonotype was seen at least ten times. This chain joins TRBV13 and TRBJ1-1; no firm D call. The ends were cut back, 5 bases at V and 8 bases at J, with 18 bases in the middle. The CDR3 spans 14 residues. Per the germline V gene, CDR1 is PRHDT and CDR2 is FYEKMQ (reference sequence). CDR3 sequence reads: CASSETLSNEEAFF. CDR3 in DNA: TGTGCCAGCAGCGAGACTCTTAGTAACGAGGAAGCTTTCTTT.

The J gene is TRBJ2-7, the V gene TRBV30; D gene uncertain. V was clipped by 0 bases and J by 3 bases, with 12 bases between them. CDR3 length: 14 residues. The germline V gene has CDR1 GTSNPN and CDR2 SVGIG (reference sequence). CDR3 sequence: CAWSVYNSYYEQYF. As DNA, the CDR3 is TGTGCCTGGAGTGTATACAACAGTTACTACGAGCAGTACTTC.

The chain couples TRBV5-1 to TRBJ2-7, with a weak D call TRBD1 (8 bases). Trimming stripped 4 bases from V and 5 bases from J, with 19 bases between. CDR3 size: 15 residues. Germline CDR1 SGHRS, CDR2 YFSETQ. The DNA of the CDR3 is TGCGCCAGCAGCGGGGGGGAGACAGGGGCAGACGAGCAGTACTTC. This translates into CASSGGETGADEQYF.

This clonotype showed up many times. The rearrangement joins TRBV3-1 to TRBJ2-7; D may be TRBD2 (5 bases). Trimming shortened V by 3 bases and J by 2 bases, and 14 bases separated the two germline ends. This CDR3 is 15 amino acids long. The germline gives CDR1 LGHDT, CDR2 YNNKEL (reference sequence). CDR3 residues: CASSQGDLGTYEQYF. The DNA for the CDR3 is TGTGCCAGCAGCCAGGGAGACTTGGGGACCTACGAGCAGTACTTC.

This chain uses TRBV15 with TRBJ1-2, with 9 bases aligning to TRBD1. V lost 0 bases, J lost 8 bases, and 4 bases stayed unmatched. Germline CDR1 LNHNV, CDR2 YYDKDF (reference sequence). The CDR3 length is 14 residues. Here the CDR3 DNA reads TGTGCCACCAGCAGAGATACCGACAGGGGGGGCTACACCTTC. Its translation is CATSRDTDRGGYTF.

This clonotype was counted at least ten times. The chain is built from TRBV28 and TRBJ2-6; no clear D. V was clipped by 7 bases and J by 0 bases, with 10 bases between them. Germline V gene data show CDR1 as MDHEN and CDR2 as SYDVKM. CDR3 size: 15 residues. CDR3 sequence (DNA): TGTGCCAGCAAAGATCGAGTCTCTGGGGCCAACGTCCTGACTTTC. Protein sequence: CASKDRVSGANVLTF. Complete variable domain (other parts from reference TRBV28 and TRBJ2-6): DVKVTQSSRYLVKRTGEKVFLECVQDMDHENMFWYRQDPGLGLRLIYFSYDVKMKEKGDIPEGYSVSREKKERFSLILESASTNQTSMYLCASKDRVSGANVLTFGAGSRLTVL.